This T cell receptor beta chain was recovered during a study of T-cell memory formation after mild COVID-19. This clonotype was observed a handful of times. The germline gives CDR1 KGHDR, CDR2 SFDVKD. After removal of 9 bases from V and 0 bases from J, the junction contained 6 bases not matched to a gene. The CDR3 is 15 amino acids. TCRdb itself ran the 5' RACE reads through MiXCR, one entry per CDR3 protein. The data show about 360,000 distinct CDR3 sequences, about an eighth seen once. This sequence joins TRBV24-1 and TRBJ2-3, with 9 bases identical to TRBD1. Sequenced material: PBMCs or a T cell subset sorted from them (not recorded which). This TCR was sampled from a man aged 18-30 years who had mild COVID-19 (a few samples of this study predate the infection). Cell type and time point are not known. In DNA form, the CDR3 reads TGTGCCACCGCCAGGGGGACAGGGAGCACAGATACGCAGTATTTT. Translating it yields CATARGTGSTDTQYF.